This TCR beta chain was identified during a study of beta chain features in type 1 diabetes. This clone has just a few counts. What it binds is not known. As every portion of the isolated RNA was reverse transcribed, the sequencing read expressed TCRB transcripts. Sequencing was performed with immunoSEQ multiplex PCR; in TCRdb, only in-frame clones are kept and a portion is missing. Found here are hundreds of thousands of clones, around a sixth of them singletons; the top ten hold around 0.02%. Points from the study as a whole: Sampled from patients, naive, central memory and Treg TCRB repertoires appeared more similar than those sampled from healthy donors. Type 1 diabetes patients showed fewer insertions and more deletions at VDJ junctions.

The CDR3 sequence is 14 residues long. Trimming took off 3 bases at V and 3 bases at J, with 12 bases between the two ends. Germline loops: CDR1 SGHDT, CDR2 YYEEEE. CD45RO/CCR7/CD25/CD127/CD95/CD27 separated CD4+ naive, central memory, regulatory and stem cell-like memory cells by sorting. The V and J genes are TRBV5-6 and TRBJ1-1; no clear D gene. The TCR originated in a woman in her late teens or twenties in good health. Material for sequencing was naive CD4+ T cells from blood. The CDR3 reads CASSWVVGDTEAFF. The CDR3 DNA sequence: TGTGCCAGCAGCTGGGTGGTTGGGGACACTGAAGCTTTCTTT.